This T cell receptor beta chain was identified in a study of blood T cells in healthy people across ages. The CDR3 runs to 17 residues. The trim removed 1 base at V and 4 bases at J, leaving 6 bases unmatched. Germline lookup yields CDR1 MNHEY and CDR2 SMNVEV (reference sequence). Primed by a sample-barcoded 5' primer and a J-beta primer mix, a second PCR proceeded for 7 to 11 cycles. One entry per CDR3 protein, called by TCRdb with MiXCR from the 5' RACE reads. The profile covers 1,500,000 or so distinct CDR3 sequences, with roughly 60% appearing a single time and roughly 6.3% taken by the ten largest.

Sequencing input: blood. The chain is built from TRBV27 and TRBJ2-1, with 11 bases identical to TRBD1. The sequence derives from a man between 18 and 35 years old in good health. CDR3 in DNA: TGTGCCAGCAGTTTATATGGGACAGGGGGTATGTACAATGAGCAGTTCTTC. This encodes CASSLYGTGGMYNEQFF.